Listed below are T cell receptor beta chains from one sample, sequenced in a study of Ad26.COV2.S vaccination and SARS-CoV-2 variants. Only in-frame clones appear in the TCRdb table, and some are missing; sequencing was by immunoSEQ multiplex PCR. In the table there are about 680,000 clones, more than 80% of which are singletons. Sequencing used peripheral blood, obtained in a trial of Ad26.COV2.S vaccine versus placebo. The receptors here all came from a person aged 18-60 years who received the Ad26.COV2.S COVID-19 vaccine or a placebo. CDR3s include the opening cysteine and the closing phenylalanine or tryptophan. Rows may omit the clone size; those that give it use once, few, many or a size class.

cdr3_length j_call v_call clone_size cdr3_aa
11 TRBJ1-6 TRBV20-1 once CSAPGGSPLHF
15 TRBJ2-5 TRBV5-1 . CASKRGGLERETQYF
14 TRBJ2-2 TRBV19 . CASSIGGTSGELFF
15 TRBJ2-7 TRBV7-2 . CASSSRSGSSYEQYF
15 TRBJ1-6 TRBV4-2 . CASSQQELYNSPLHF
14 TRBJ2-7 TRBV27 . CASSPDRGTHEQYF
14 TRBJ2-5 TRBV29-1 . CSVERGLGRETQYF
14 TRBJ1-4 TRBV30 . CAFTGSWVNEKLFF
16 TRBJ2-1 TRBV4-1 . CASSQGRAFGYNEQFF
14 TRBJ1-2 TRBV5-4 . CASSMPGLNYGYTF
16 TRBJ1-2 TRBV4-1 . CASSQDPTGDNYGYTF
15 TRBJ2-2 TRBV24-1 . CATSDLRGVSGELFF
16 TRBJ2-2 TRBV7-3 . CASRLGQGVNTGELFF
18 TRBJ2-1 TRBV7-9 . CASSLEAGTRNSYNEQFF
16 TRBJ2-7 TRBV5-4 . CASSLGLAGVSNEQYF
14 TRBJ2-1 TRBV18 . CASSPPSLASEQFF
16 TRBJ2-7 TRBV7-9 . CASSSLQGSNSYEQYF
15 TRBJ1-5 TRBV9 . CASSAGDSANQPQHF
14 TRBJ2-7 TRBV5-1 . CASSSSAPSYEQYF
14 TRBJ2-7 TRBV18 . CASSRLGQNYEQYF
16 TRBJ2-1 TRBV28 . CASTAPGLAGNNEQFF
14 TRBJ2-7 TRBV18 . CASSAGTGSYEQYF
13 TRBJ1-2 TRBV6-2/TRBV6-3 once CASSWTTNYGYTF
14 TRBJ2-5 TRBV3-1/TRBV3-2 . CASSQDQGRETQYF
15 TRBJ1-2 TRBV5-6 few CASSFAPGQGSGYTF
15 TRBJ2-2 TRBV6-1 . CASSDNLGDTGELFF
14 TRBJ1-6 TRBV27 . CASSFGRVGSPLHF
15 TRBJ1-2 TRBV7-3 . CASSLGGGSDYGYTF
14 TRBJ1-1 TRBV4-3 . CASSQPGQITEAFF
15 TRBJ1-4 TRBV5-1 . CASSFTGYNYEKLFF
16 TRBJ1-2 TRBV10-3 . CAISESATGVVYGYTF
14 TRBJ1-5 TRBV25-1 . CASSELGANQPQHF
14 TRBJ1-1 TRBV30 . CAWRGDGQDTEAFF
14 TRBJ1-1 TRBV18 . CASSPQGWPTEAFF
16 TRBJ2-2 TRBV5-1 . CASSWRGQGDTGELFF
13 TRBJ1-2 TRBV19 . CASSIPRAYGYTF
15 TRBJ2-2 TRBV29-1 . CSVAVGRTNTGELFF
14 TRBJ2-7 TRBV6-6 . CASSYSNWASEQYF
14 TRBJ2-1 TRBV27 . CASSESSSYNEQFF
13 TRBJ2-1 TRBV5-4 . CASSLDSYNEQFF
14 TRBJ2-7 TRBV7-6 . CASSLGTEAYEQYF
13 TRBJ1-2 TRBV6-2/TRBV6-3 . CASSYAWGLGYTF
13 TRBJ2-5 TRBV2 . CASSLLAEETQYF
12 TRBJ2-5 TRBV7-3 . CASSFRGGTQYF
13 TRBJ1-6 TRBV25-1 few CASSELAGGPLHF
14 TRBJ2-1 TRBV6-5 . CASMPYGYYNEQFF
15 TRBJ2-1 TRBV29-1 once CSVATGTRLPNEQFF
11 TRBJ1-1 TRBV7-9 . CASSLTGEAFF
13 TRBJ2-7 TRBV30 once CAWSLTDVYEQYF
13 TRBJ2-3 TRBV3-1/TRBV3-2 . CASSLPGSDTQYF
14 TRBJ1-1 TRBV5-4 few CASSPAGLNTEAFF
13 TRBJ2-5 TRBV6-2/TRBV6-3 . CASSPWGRETQYF
16 TRBJ2-1 TRBV5-6 many CASSLVPTSGSNEQFF
12 TRBJ1-2 TRBV12-5 once CASGLGPYGYTF
11 TRBJ2-1 TRBV10-3 . CAISDLGPQFF